This entry lists 21 T cell receptor beta chains sequenced from one sample in a study of cytomegalovirus exposure and HLA in healthy donors. The repertoire was sequenced with immunoSEQ multiplex PCR; TCRdb's copy has only in-frame clones and lacks some. The sample consists of under 250,000 clones, about nine tenths of them appearing once. Input material: PBMCs. The receptors stem from a woman aged 18-29 years in good health and CMV-seropositive.

This rearrangement joins TRBV28 to TRBJ1-2, with D uncertain. Trimming removed 7 bases from V and 3 bases from J, with 9 bases in between. In germline, CDR1 is MDHEN, CDR2 SYDVKM. The CDR3 totals 12 residues. DNA for the CDR3: TGTGCCAGCAAGGAGGCAGACTATGGCTACACCTTC. It translates to CASKEADYGYTF.

This sequence joins TRBV28 and TRBJ1-1, with TRBD1 matching 10 bases. Trimming cost V 7 bases and J 1 base; bases outside gene matches: 3. Germline CDR1 MDHEN, CDR2 SYDVKM. This CDR3 comprises 14 residues. The CDR3 spells CASNRDRGNTEAFF. The CDR3 bases are TGTGCCAGCAACCGGGACAGGGGGAACACTGAAGCTTTCTTT.

This sequence joins TRBV4-1 and TRBJ2-6; D perhaps matches TRBD1 (6 bases). The CDR3 has 19 residues. V was clipped by 0 bases and J by 0 bases, with 15 bases between them. Germline values: CDR1 MGHRA, CDR2 YSYEKL. CDR3 sequence: CASSQDRGMTRSGANVLTF. CDR3 nucleotides: TGCGCCAGCAGCCAAGACAGGGGTATGACCCGCTCTGGGGCCAACGTCCTGACTTTC.

The genes are TRBV19 and TRBJ1-4; tentative D call: TRBD1 (5 bases). Looked up from germline, CDR1 is LNHDA and CDR2 is SQIVND (reference sequence). This CDR3 comprises 15 residues. Trimming pared 4 bases from V and 6 bases from J, leaving 15 bases between. DNA of the CDR3: TGTGCCAGTAGTAGTGGGACTGCGGGGGATGAAAAACTGTTTTTT. Protein: CASSSGTAGDEKLFF.

This clone showed up just once. The chain combines TRBV4-1 with TRBJ2-1; no reliable D call. Germline V lookup: CDR1 MGHRA, CDR2 YSYEKL. This CDR3 contains 15 residues. With 0 bases removed from V and 3 bases from J, the gap between germline ends came to 9 bases. DNA of the CDR3: TGCGCCAGCAGCCAAGAGACTGTATACTACAATGAGCAGTTCTTC. As protein: CASSQETVYYNEQFF.

The rearrangement links TRBV5-1 to TRBJ2-3; 9 bases are shared with TRBD1. Germline CDR1 reads SGHRS; CDR2 reads YFSETQ. Unmatched junction bases numbered 8, after V lost 4 bases and J lost 5 bases. There are 15 residues in the CDR3. The CDR3 sequence is CASSPQGQGGDTQYF. The CDR3 bases are TGCGCCAGCAGCCCCCAGGGACAGGGAGGAGATACGCAGTATTTT.

The CDR3 reads CASSFGAGNTIYF. The CDR3 nucleotides read TGTGCCAGCAGTTTCGGAGCCGGAAACACCATATATTTT. The chain employs TRBV27 and TRBJ1-3, with D uncertain. This CDR3 is built from 13 residues. The germline gives CDR1 MNHEY, CDR2 SMNVEV (reference sequence). Trimming shortened V by 3 bases and J by 4 bases, and 7 bases separated the two germline ends.

This clone was counted only a few times. One end of the junction fails to match germline, which may point to a read error. The sample carries other DNA sequences with the same CDR3. This chain's CDR3 is CASSLALAGAYEQYF. In DNA, the CDR3 is TGTGCCAGCAGCCTAGCACTAGCGGGGGCCTACGAGCAGTACTTC. V is TRBV7-2 and J is TRBJ2-7; 11 bases map to TRBD2. Germline CDR1 reads SGHTA; CDR2 reads FQGNSA. There are 15 residues in the CDR3.

The chain carries TRBV5-1 and TRBJ2-1; 8 nucleotides match TRBD1. The length of the CDR3 is 16 residues. With V trimmed by 0 bases and J by 8 bases, 10 bases remained unmatched. Per germline, CDR1 SGHRS and CDR2 YFSETQ. The CDR3 coding sequence is TGCGCCAGCAGCTTGGGGATCGGTGCAGGGGGCTATGAGCAGTTCTTC. It yields the protein CASSLGIGAGGYEQFF.

The genes are TRBV19 and TRBJ1-5; D possibly corresponds to TRBD1 (6 bases). The ends were cut back, 5 bases at V and 0 bases at J, with 11 bases in the middle. CDR1 and CDR2 (germline): LNHDA, SQIVND (reference sequence). The CDR3 covers 15 residues. The CDR3 reads CASSATGYSNQPQHF. For the CDR3, the DNA is TGTGCCAGTAGTGCGACAGGATATAGCAATCAGCCCCAGCATTTT.

This clone has a handful of counts. The chain recombines TRBV28 with TRBJ1-2; D unresolved. The CDR3 loop spans 14 amino acids. Germline-derived CDR1 and CDR2 are MDHEN and SYDVKM. Trimming took 6 bases from V and 0 from J, leaving 11 bases between them. The CDR3 reads CASREGLANYGYTF. The CDR3 DNA sequence: TGTGCCAGCAGGGAGGGCCTAGCTAACTATGGCTACACCTTC.

The CDR3 DNA sequence: TGTGCCAGCAGTTCCCTCCCTTACAGGGTTGTGGGGGCTAATGAAAAACTGTTTTTT. It codes for CASSSLPYRVVGANEKLFF. The chain couples TRBV28 to TRBJ1-4, with D perhaps matching TRBD1 (6 bases). This CDR3 has 19 residues. V lost 4 bases, J lost 3 bases, and 24 bases lay in between. Germline CDR1 MDHEN, CDR2 SYDVKM.

The chain employs TRBV18 and TRBJ2-5; TRBD2 is a possible D gene (5 bases). V was shortened by 3 bases and J by 2 bases, with 13 bases between the two germline ends. This CDR3 is built from 15 residues. CDR1 KGHSH and CDR2 LQKENI come from the germline V gene. CDR3 sequence reads: CASSPLRTPQETQYF. Written as DNA, the CDR3 is TGTGCCAGCTCACCCCTCCGGACTCCACAAGAGACCCAGTACTTC.

The chain recombines TRBV12-5 with TRBJ1-2, with 8 bases lining up with TRBD1. V dropped 1 base and J dropped 5; count of bases not matched to a gene: 3. The CDR3 covers 14 residues. Germline-derived CDR1 and CDR2 are LGHNT and FRNRAP. DNA for the CDR3: TGTGCTAGTGGTTTGGGGACAGGGTGGTATGGCTACACCTTC. Translated: CASGLGTGWYGYTF.

This rearrangement joins TRBV19 to TRBJ1-1; no reliable D call. Looked up from germline, CDR1 is LNHDA and CDR2 is SQIVND (reference sequence). Trimming removed 3 bases at V and 2 bases at J, with 10 bases between. The CDR3 loop spans 14 amino acids. The CDR3 is CASSIGPANTEAFF. The CDR3 nucleotides are TGTGCCAGTAGTATTGGGCCGGCTAACACTGAAGCTTTCTTT.

The J gene is TRBJ2-5, the V gene TRBV28; the match to TRBD2 covers 9 bases. The CDR3 runs 14 residues. Germline-derived CDR1 and CDR2 are MDHEN and SYDVKM. V lost 8 bases and J lost 5; bases outside the gene matches: 9. CDR3 loop: CASYAGGLRETQYF. The CDR3 DNA sequence: TGTGCCAGCTACGCGGGAGGGCTCCGTGAGACCCAGTACTTC.

This chain joins TRBV27 and TRBJ2-7; 7 positions match TRBD1. CDR1 MNHEY and CDR2 SMNVEV come from the germline V gene (reference sequence). With V trimmed by 3 bases and J by 10 bases, 24 bases remained unmatched. The CDR3 contains 18 residues. CDR3 amino acids: CASSLLLPYGTATRVQYF. For the CDR3, the DNA is TGTGCCAGCAGTTTGCTCCTACCCTACGGGACAGCGACCCGGGTACAGTACTTC.

This chain links TRBV2 with TRBJ2-6, with a possible D match to TRBD1 (6 bases). Germline CDR1 SNHLY, CDR2 FYNNEI. This CDR3 spans 16 amino acids. V lost 1 base and J lost 0, with 7 bases in between. The CDR3 spells CASSEEGGSGANVLTF. The CDR3 DNA follows: TGTGCCAGCAGTGAAGAAGGGGGCTCTGGGGCCAACGTCCTGACTTTC.

This rearrangement joins TRBV28 to TRBJ2-1; 12 positions match TRBD2. The CDR3 covers 16 residues. V gave up 4 bases and J gave up 3 bases; unmatched junction bases: 4. Germline V lookup: CDR1 MDHEN, CDR2 SYDVKM. The CDR3 nucleotides read TGTGCCAGCAGTTACTCGACTAGCGGGGGCTACAATGAGCAGTTCTTC. Its translation is CASSYSTSGGYNEQFF.

The J gene is TRBJ2-1, the V gene TRBV10-3; the match to TRBD2 covers 10 bases. The CDR3 consists of 17 residues. Trimming took 2 bases from V and 2 from J; bases not matched to a gene: 6. Per the germline V gene, CDR1 is ENHRY and CDR2 is SYGVKD. In nucleotides, the CDR3 is TGTGCCATCAGTGAGAGACTTACTAGCGGGGCCTACAATGAGCAGTTCTTC. Residues: CAISERLTSGAYNEQFF.

This rearrangement joins TRBV5-1 to TRBJ1-2, with 8 bases lining up with TRBD1. The V gene's germline CDR1 is SGHRS and CDR2 YFSETQ. The CDR3 has 13 residues. With V trimmed by 3 bases and J by 7 bases, 5 bases remained unmatched. The CDR3 sequence is CASSSQGGAGYTF. The CDR3 region has the DNA TGCGCCAGCAGCTCACAGGGGGGGGCTGGCTACACCTTC.